The T cell receptor (beta chain) under discussion was sequenced for a study of T cells after yellow fever vaccination. Study results and caveats: Most primary-vaccination clones reappeared after the booster (approximately 97% CD4, around 88% CD8). FACS-sorted repertoires might harbor abundant contaminating clonotypes from the bulk population. The study found a weaker secondary response that peaked faster, day 5 versus 15.

The authors made TCR cDNA by 5'RACE template switching, adding a universal primer site and UMIs. TCRdb passed the 5' RACE reads through MiXCR, listing each CDR3 protein once. The profile shows under 550,000 distinct CDR3 sequences, just over 20% of them singletons. The junction had 8 bases not matched to a gene; V was cut back by 5 bases and J by 7 bases. The CDR3 length is 13 residues. Germline V gene data show CDR1 as SGDLS and CDR2 as YYNGEE. The table lists this clonotype with a few counts. Its cognate antigen is unknown. The TCR was taken from a man aged 18 to 35 who received the YFV17D yellow fever vaccine. The sequencing here drew on PBMCs, taken 21 days after the first yellow fever vaccination. The J gene is TRBJ1-1, the V gene TRBV9; 7 bases match TRBD1. The CDR3 reads CASREGGTVEAFF. The CDR3 DNA sequence: TGTGCCAGCAGAGAAGGGGGCACCGTTGAAGCTTTCTTT.